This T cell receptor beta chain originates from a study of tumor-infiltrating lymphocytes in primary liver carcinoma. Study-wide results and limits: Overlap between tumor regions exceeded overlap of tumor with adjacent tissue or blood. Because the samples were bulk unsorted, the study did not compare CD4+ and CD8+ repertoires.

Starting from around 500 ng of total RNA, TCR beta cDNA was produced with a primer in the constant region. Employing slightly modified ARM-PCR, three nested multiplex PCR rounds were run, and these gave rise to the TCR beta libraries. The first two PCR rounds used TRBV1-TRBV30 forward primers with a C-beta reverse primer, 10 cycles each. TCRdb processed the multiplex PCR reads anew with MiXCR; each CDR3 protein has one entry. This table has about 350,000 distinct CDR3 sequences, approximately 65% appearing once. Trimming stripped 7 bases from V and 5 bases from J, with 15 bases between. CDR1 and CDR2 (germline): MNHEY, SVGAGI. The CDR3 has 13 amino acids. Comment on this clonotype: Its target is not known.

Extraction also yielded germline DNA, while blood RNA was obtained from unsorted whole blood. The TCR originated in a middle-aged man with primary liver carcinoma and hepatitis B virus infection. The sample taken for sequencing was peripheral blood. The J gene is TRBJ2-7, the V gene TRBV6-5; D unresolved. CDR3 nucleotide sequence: TGTGCCAGCATAAGCCCTGGGTCCAACGAGCAGTACTTC. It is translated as CASISPGSNEQYF.